The rows below give T cell receptor beta chains drawn from one sample of a study of blood T cell repertoires in COVID-19. Repertoires were generated with immunoSEQ multiplex PCR, while TCRdb's copy carries only in-frame clones and drops some. Of about 86,000 clones listed, roughly 80% are singletons. Sequencing was carried out using peripheral blood. These receptors all come from a man aged 70 or older with acute or convalescent COVID-19. Each CDR3 is given with its conserved first and last residue. D genes are given only for firm matches. Not all rows give a size; the values are once, few, many and, for expanded clones, a class.

v_call: TRBV5-1
d_call: .
clone_size: .
j_call: TRBJ2-3
cdr3_nt: TGCGCCAGCAGCTTCTCTAGCACAGATACGCAGTATTTT
cdr3_aa: CASSFSSTDTQYF

v_call: TRBV10-2
d_call: .
clone_size: .
j_call: TRBJ1-5
cdr3_nt: TGCGCCAGCAGTGAGTCAAGGGGCGGCAATCAGCCCCAGCATTTT
cdr3_aa: CASSESRGGNQPQHF

v_call: TRBV2
d_call: TRBD1
clone_size: .
j_call: TRBJ1-4
cdr3_nt: TGTGCCAGCAGGACGGACAGGGCGGACGAAAAACTGTTTTTT
cdr3_aa: CASRTDRADEKLFF

v_call: TRBV5-6
d_call: .
clone_size: .
j_call: TRBJ2-7
cdr3_nt: TGTGCCAGCAGCTTGAAGTCAGGGATTGCCTACGAGCAGTACTTC
cdr3_aa: CASSLKSGIAYEQYF

v_call: TRBV2
d_call: .
clone_size: .
j_call: TRBJ2-1
cdr3_nt: TGTGCCAGCAGTGGGACATCGAATGAGCAGTTCTTC
cdr3_aa: CASSGTSNEQFF

v_call: TRBV7-9
d_call: .
clone_size: .
j_call: TRBJ1-1
cdr3_nt: TGTGCCAGCAGCCCCCGGGACAAGAACACTGAAGCTTTCTTT
cdr3_aa: CASSPRDKNTEAFF

v_call: TRBV5-1
d_call: .
clone_size: few
j_call: TRBJ2-5
cdr3_nt: TGCGCCAGCAGCTTGGCCGTCAACAGGCTCGTCGAGACCCAGTACTTC
cdr3_aa: CASSLAVNRLVETQYF

v_call: TRBV29-1
d_call: .
clone_size: .
j_call: TRBJ2-1
cdr3_nt: TGCAGCGTTGTACAAGATGAGCAGTTCTTC
cdr3_aa: CSVVQDEQFF

v_call: TRBV7-2
d_call: TRBD2
clone_size: few
j_call: TRBJ2-3
cdr3_nt: TGTGCCAGCAGCTCCACTAGCGGGGGCCCAGATACGCAGTATTTT
cdr3_aa: CASSSTSGGPDTQYF

v_call: TRBV7-9
d_call: .
clone_size: .
j_call: TRBJ2-7
cdr3_nt: TGTGCCAGCAGCTTCCCGGGATCCTACGAGCAGTACTTC
cdr3_aa: CASSFPGSYEQYF

v_call: TRBV7-3
d_call: TRBD2
clone_size: .
j_call: TRBJ2-3
cdr3_nt: TGTGCCAGCAGCCCCGGTGGGGGGGTGGAAGATACGCAGTATTTT
cdr3_aa: CASSPGGGVEDTQYF

v_call: TRBV28
d_call: TRBD2
clone_size: .
j_call: TRBJ2-3
cdr3_nt: TGTGCCAGTCTAGCGGGGATTAGCCCTAGCACAGATACGCAGTATTTT
cdr3_aa: CASLAGISPSTDTQYF

v_call: TRBV7-2
d_call: .
clone_size: few
j_call: TRBJ1-1
cdr3_nt: TGTGCCAGCATCTCGAACGGGGGGATGAACACTGAAGCTTTCTTT
cdr3_aa: CASISNGGMNTEAFF

v_call: TRBV7-2
d_call: TRBD2
clone_size: .
j_call: TRBJ2-1
cdr3_nt: TGTGCCAGCAGCTTGCAGCGGGGGACGAAGTTCTTC
cdr3_aa: CASSLQRGTKFF

v_call: TRBV3-1/TRBV3-2
d_call: .
clone_size: .
j_call: TRBJ2-3
cdr3_nt: TGTGCCAGCAGCCACCCGTCTAGCACAGATACGCAGTATTTT
cdr3_aa: CASSHPSSTDTQYF

v_call: TRBV19
d_call: .
clone_size: few
j_call: TRBJ2-1
cdr3_nt: TGTGCCAGTAGTACGGGTCCTGAGCAGTTCTTC
cdr3_aa: CASSTGPEQFF

v_call: TRBV7-8
d_call: .
clone_size: .
j_call: TRBJ2-5
cdr3_nt: TGTGCCAGCAGTTTAGGGTACAGCCAAGAGACCCAGTACTTC
cdr3_aa: CASSLGYSQETQYF

v_call: TRBV4-2
d_call: .
clone_size: .
j_call: TRBJ1-2
cdr3_nt: TGTGCCAGCAGCCCCTCTAGGAGCGCATTTGGCTACACCTTC
cdr3_aa: CASSPSRSAFGYTF

v_call: TRBV10-1
d_call: .
clone_size: .
j_call: TRBJ2-3
cdr3_nt: TGCGCCAGCAGTGAGGAGGGAAGCACAGATACGCAGTATTTT
cdr3_aa: CASSEEGSTDTQYF

v_call: TRBV28
d_call: .
clone_size: .
j_call: TRBJ1-1
cdr3_nt: TGTGCCAGCAGTTCCGCCGACAGCCCCAACTTGAACACTGAAGCTTTCTTT
cdr3_aa: CASSSADSPNLNTEAFF

v_call: TRBV6-6
d_call: .
clone_size: .
j_call: TRBJ2-1
cdr3_nt: TGTGCCAGCAGTTACTCAGGAGGCCACAATGAGCAGTTCTTC
cdr3_aa: CASSYSGGHNEQFF

v_call: TRBV5-5
d_call: TRBD1
clone_size: .
j_call: TRBJ1-5
cdr3_nt: TGTGCCAGCAGCCCGGGACAGTTAGGACAGCCCCAGCATTTT
cdr3_aa: CASSPGQLGQPQHF

v_call: TRBV7-9
d_call: TRBD1
clone_size: .
j_call: TRBJ1-4
cdr3_nt: TGTGCCACCGGGGACAGGGGGCCGATGGATGAAAAACTGTTTTTT
cdr3_aa: CATGDRGPMDEKLFF

v_call: TRBV11-1
d_call: .
clone_size: .
j_call: TRBJ2-7
cdr3_nt: TGTGCCAGCAGGCCGGGACAAAGCATCGAGCAGTACTTC
cdr3_aa: CASRPGQSIEQYF

v_call: TRBV15
d_call: TRBD1
clone_size: .
j_call: TRBJ1-2
cdr3_nt: TGTGCCACCAGCACCGGGACAGGGGGCGGCTACACCTTC
cdr3_aa: CATSTGTGGGYTF

v_call: TRBV15
d_call: .
clone_size: .
j_call: TRBJ1-2
cdr3_nt: TGTGCCACCAGCAGAGATCGGCGGGATGGCTACACCTTC
cdr3_aa: CATSRDRRDGYTF

v_call: TRBV3-1/TRBV3-2
d_call: .
clone_size: .
j_call: TRBJ1-1
cdr3_nt: TGTGCCAGCAGCGGAGACAGTTACATGAACACTGAAGCTTTCTTT
cdr3_aa: CASSGDSYMNTEAFF

v_call: TRBV3-1/TRBV3-2
d_call: TRBD1
clone_size: .
j_call: TRBJ1-5
cdr3_nt: TGTGCCAGCAGCCAAGATATGGGACAGGGCTATCAGCCCCAGCATTTT
cdr3_aa: CASSQDMGQGYQPQHF

v_call: TRBV11-3
d_call: .
clone_size: .
j_call: TRBJ2-3
cdr3_nt: TGTGCCAGCAGCCTGGGGCGGGGAAGCACAGATACGCAGTATTTT
cdr3_aa: CASSLGRGSTDTQYF

v_call: TRBV13
d_call: .
clone_size: .
j_call: TRBJ2-1
cdr3_nt: TGTGCCAGCAGCTTCCGGACTGGTATGGATGAGCAGTTCTTC
cdr3_aa: CASSFRTGMDEQFF

v_call: TRBV13
d_call: .
clone_size: .
j_call: TRBJ1-1
cdr3_nt: TGTGCCAGCAGCCCGGGACATCTACGGAGTGAAGCTTTCTTT
cdr3_aa: CASSPGHLRSEAFF

v_call: TRBV7-2
d_call: TRBD1
clone_size: .
j_call: TRBJ1-3
cdr3_nt: TGTGCCAGCAGCTTAGAGGGACAGGGCGGAAACACCATATATTTT
cdr3_aa: CASSLEGQGGNTIYF

v_call: TRBV2
d_call: TRBD1
clone_size: once
j_call: TRBJ2-1
cdr3_nt: TGTGCCAGCAGTGAAGCGCGGGGACAGGGGTTCAATGAGCAGTTCTTC
cdr3_aa: CASSEARGQGFNEQFF

v_call: TRBV5-4
d_call: .
clone_size: .
j_call: TRBJ1-6
cdr3_nt: TGTGCCAGCAGCTTGGATTTCAGGGCTAATTCACCCCTCCACTTT
cdr3_aa: CASSLDFRANSPLHF

v_call: TRBV5-5
d_call: .
clone_size: few
j_call: TRBJ1-6
cdr3_nt: TGTGCCAGCAGTCAAGCCCCGTCACCCCTCCACTTT
cdr3_aa: CASSQAPSPLHF

v_call: TRBV10-3
d_call: TRBD2
clone_size: .
j_call: TRBJ2-1
cdr3_nt: TGTGCCATCAGTGACGCTAGCGGGGGGAGGAATGAGCAGTTCTTC
cdr3_aa: CAISDASGGRNEQFF

v_call: TRBV28
d_call: TRBD1
clone_size: .
j_call: TRBJ2-5
cdr3_nt: TGTGCCAGCAGTCCCACTACCGATGAGGGACAGGGGGTCCGGGAGACCCAGTACTTC
cdr3_aa: CASSPTTDEGQGVRETQYF

v_call: TRBV6-6
d_call: .
clone_size: .
j_call: TRBJ1-6
cdr3_nt: TGTGCCAGCAGTCAGACCGGGGGGGATTCACCCCTCCACTTT
cdr3_aa: CASSQTGGDSPLHF

v_call: TRBV5-1
d_call: .
clone_size: few
j_call: TRBJ1-4
cdr3_nt: TGCGCCAGCAGCTTAGGACAAGGGAATGAAAAACTGTTTTTT
cdr3_aa: CASSLGQGNEKLFF

v_call: TRBV9
d_call: .
clone_size: .
j_call: TRBJ2-1
cdr3_nt: TGTGCCAGCAGCGTAGGAGTCTTCGGGGCCTACAATGAGCAGTTCTTC
cdr3_aa: CASSVGVFGAYNEQFF

v_call: TRBV19
d_call: .
clone_size: few
j_call: TRBJ1-5
cdr3_nt: TGTGCCAGTAGTATGACACCTTATAGCAATCAGCCCCAGCATTTT
cdr3_aa: CASSMTPYSNQPQHF

v_call: TRBV4-1
d_call: TRBD1
clone_size: .
j_call: TRBJ2-1
cdr3_nt: TGCGCCAGCAGCCAAGAGGGGACAGAATACAATGAGCAGTTCTTC
cdr3_aa: CASSQEGTEYNEQFF

v_call: TRBV6-5
d_call: .
clone_size: .
j_call: TRBJ2-7
cdr3_nt: TGTGCCAGCAGTTATCGAGACTCGCCCCTTAAGGAGCAGTACTTC
cdr3_aa: CASSYRDSPLKEQYF

v_call: TRBV9
d_call: TRBD2
clone_size: .
j_call: TRBJ2-3
cdr3_nt: TGTGCCAGCAGCCCCTGGACTAGCGGGGGCACAGATACGCAGTATTTT
cdr3_aa: CASSPWTSGGTDTQYF

v_call: TRBV5-1
d_call: TRBD1
clone_size: .
j_call: TRBJ2-1
cdr3_nt: TGCGCCAGCAGCATCGGGACAGGGATCAATGAGCAGTTCTTC
cdr3_aa: CASSIGTGINEQFF

v_call: TRBV7-9
d_call: TRBD1
clone_size: .
j_call: TRBJ2-5
cdr3_nt: TGTGCCAGCAGCGTGGGACAGGGCCAAGAGACCCAGTACTTC
cdr3_aa: CASSVGQGQETQYF

v_call: TRBV24-1
d_call: TRBD1
clone_size: .
j_call: TRBJ1-1
cdr3_nt: TGTGCCACCGCACCGGGACAGGGGAACACTGAAGCTTTCTTT
cdr3_aa: CATAPGQGNTEAFF

v_call: TRBV9
d_call: TRBD1
clone_size: .
j_call: TRBJ1-1
cdr3_nt: TGTGCCAGCAGCGTAGTGGGGGGACAGTCTCTTAGTATAAACACTGAAGCTTTCTTT
cdr3_aa: CASSVVGGQSLSINTEAFF

v_call: TRBV29-1
d_call: .
clone_size: .
j_call: TRBJ1-3
cdr3_nt: TGCAGCGTTCCCAGTTTGGCTGGAAACACCATATATTTT
cdr3_aa: CSVPSLAGNTIYF

v_call: TRBV24-1
d_call: .
clone_size: .
j_call: TRBJ2-4
cdr3_nt: TGTGCCACCAGTGATCCAAGGGCAGGGTCGGAAAACATTCAGTACTTC
cdr3_aa: CATSDPRAGSENIQYF

v_call: TRBV20-1
d_call: .
clone_size: .
j_call: TRBJ2-3
cdr3_nt: TGCAGTGCTACCTACGGAGCGCAGTATTTT
cdr3_aa: CSATYGAQYF

v_call: TRBV27
d_call: .
clone_size: .
j_call: TRBJ1-5
cdr3_nt: TGTGCCAGCAGTTGGGGGAGGTTGCAGCCCCAGCATTTT
cdr3_aa: CASSWGRLQPQHF

v_call: TRBV10-3
d_call: TRBD1
clone_size: few
j_call: TRBJ1-2
cdr3_nt: TGTGCCATCAGATCCGGGACAGGGGATGGCTACACCTTC
cdr3_aa: CAIRSGTGDGYTF

v_call: TRBV2
d_call: .
clone_size: .
j_call: TRBJ1-1
cdr3_nt: TGTGCCAGCAGTGGGAGGAGGAAGGATGAAGCTTTCTTT
cdr3_aa: CASSGRRKDEAFF

v_call: TRBV7-8
d_call: TRBD1
clone_size: few
j_call: TRBJ2-5
cdr3_nt: TGTGCCAGCAGCCCGACAGGGGGCGCAGAGACCCAGTACTTC
cdr3_aa: CASSPTGGAETQYF

v_call: TRBV6-5
d_call: .
clone_size: few
j_call: TRBJ1-4
cdr3_nt: TGTGCCAGCAGGCGCGACAGCGCAACTAATGAAAAACTGTTTTTT
cdr3_aa: CASRRDSATNEKLFF

v_call: TRBV6-2/TRBV6-3
d_call: TRBD2
clone_size: .
j_call: TRBJ2-5
cdr3_nt: TGTGCCAGCAGTTCCCCCCTCCGTCGACTAGCGGGGGTTGAGACCCAGTACTTC
cdr3_aa: CASSSPLRRLAGVETQYF